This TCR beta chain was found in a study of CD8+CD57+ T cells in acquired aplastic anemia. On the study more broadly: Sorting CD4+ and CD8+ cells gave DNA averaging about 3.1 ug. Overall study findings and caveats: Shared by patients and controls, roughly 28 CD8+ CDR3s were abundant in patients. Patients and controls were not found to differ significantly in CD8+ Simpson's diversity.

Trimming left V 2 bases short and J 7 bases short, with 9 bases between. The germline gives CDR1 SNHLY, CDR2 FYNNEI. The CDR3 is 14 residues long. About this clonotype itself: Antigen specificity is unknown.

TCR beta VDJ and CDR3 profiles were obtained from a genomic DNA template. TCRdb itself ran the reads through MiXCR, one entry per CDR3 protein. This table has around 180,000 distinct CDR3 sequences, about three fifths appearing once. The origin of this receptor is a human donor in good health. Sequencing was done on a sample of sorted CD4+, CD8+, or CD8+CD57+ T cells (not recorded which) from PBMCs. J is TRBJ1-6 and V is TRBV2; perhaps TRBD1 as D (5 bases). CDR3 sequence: CASSEWQGNSPLHF. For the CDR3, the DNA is TGTGCCAGCAGTGAATGGCAGGGCAATTCACCCCTCCACTTT.